This record concerns one TCR beta chain sequence. This clonotype was recorded at least ten times. No antigen is known for it. Base qualities were left out, and no much larger clone turns up one base away. This sample was included in a study of T cells in Graves' hyperthyroidism and ophthalmopathy (dated by TCRdb to between 2018 and 2021). Notes on the research overall: Peripheral blood was sampled at the time of initial diagnosis, prior to any treatment. TCR V-J signatures able to tell the groups apart were searched for in a discovery cohort of 100 patients, of whom 43 had Graves' ophthalmopathy and some 60 had stable Graves' hyperthyroidism. In about 6 Graves' hyperthyroidism patients, the study also compared T-cell repertoires from thyroid tissue with T-cell repertoires from blood. Following sampling, methimazole starting at 30 mg daily was given to hyperthyroidism patients, and high-dose intravenous methylprednisolone was given to ophthalmopathy patients. The paper reports TCR Vbeta CDR3 sequencing of approximately 140 peripheral blood samples: some 44 ophthalmopathy, about 75 hyperthyroidism and approximately 17 progressor patients. The 75 to 100 discovery patients were divided at random into training and test sets in a 7:3 ratio. An independent validation cohort of fewer than 20 hyperthyroidism patients and approximately 15 patients who later progressed to ophthalmopathy tested prospective prediction of ophthalmopathy.

Summary of the overall study and its limitations: In validation, the model predicted progression to ophthalmopathy a median of approximately 6.6 months before onset, with roughly 71% sensitivity and 72.22% specificity. Blood samples also contained most of the expanded thyroid clonotypes (frequency above 0.001), which suggests that blood repertoires may reflect thyroid immune responses. Sample size was not statistically predetermined, and investigators were not blinded to group allocation. A model built on a 13 V-J signature distinguished ophthalmopathy from stable hyperthyroidism, reaching 85% to 90% sensitivity and about 81% specificity in cross-validation and 80%/75% in testing.

The TCR beta CDR3 regions were amplified from RNA transcripts. For the first round of RT-PCR on the TCR CDR3, the HTBI primer set was used together with the Qiagen OneStep RT-PCR kit. Libraries were constructed in a second round of multiplex PCR, after which size selection and purification were performed. The libraries were sequenced on an Illumina HiSeq2000 using paired-end 100 bp reads. In the paper's pipeline: Raw data were processed with SOAPnuke, discarding reads with adapters, uncalled bases, mean Phred below 15, or no exact constant-primer or identifier match. COPE v1.2.5 was used to merge the high-quality paired reads, and each unique nucleotide sequence was defined as a clonotype. MiTCR v1.1 was used to align the clonotypes against IMGT TRBV, TRBD and TRBJ reference segments. Analysis was restricted to V-J combinations with a frequency above 0.0001, which covered 98% to 99.2% of repertoires. A TCS score was defined as the ratio between F50 (clonal expansion) and ExV (chaos), using BLOSUM62-based TCRdist between CDR3 peptides within each V-J. Welch's t-statistics and random forest reduced fewer than 600 V-J features to 13, which were used in a naive Bayes classifier (R e1071). Using fastp trimming at Q25 and MiXCR clonotype assembly, TCRdb reanalyzed the public sequencing data and kept in-frame beta chains. Each entry is one CDR3 protein sequence, shown with its most common DNA and genes. The authors' filters were not applied to this entry. Across this sample there are around 400,000 distinct CDR3 sequences, with 12% to 15% seen only once. The biggest ten clones account for about 20% of the sample.

The CDR3 holds 13 amino acids from the cysteine to the phenylalanine. The entry retains the CDR3 DNA only, 39 bases that are in frame from base 1. The germline ends are 8 bases apart after V is trimmed by 2 bases and J by 7 bases. CDR1 and CDR2 were assigned from the germline V gene (reference sequence) as MNHNY and SVGAGI. Moderately to severely active disease, a Clinical Activity Score of at least 3, a NOSPECS grade of at least 4, and a duration under 3 months were present in ophthalmopathy patients. Patients with uncontrolled infections, other autoimmune diseases, pregnancy or lactation were excluded. Diagnoses relied on clinical symptoms, serum thyroxine and TRAb, thyroid ultrasound and orbital computed tomography. PBMCs were separated from 7.5 to 10 ml of fresh peripheral blood using Ficoll-Paque density gradient centrifugation. Total RNA was extracted with Trizol reagent, and quality was checked on an Agilent 2100 Bioanalyzer.

This sequence was found in a woman aged 60-75 years with Graves' ophthalmopathy. The sequence joins TRBV6-6 to TRBJ1-4; there is no confident call for the D gene. Input material: blood. Here the CDR3 is given as CASSYRRSEKLFF. In nucleotide form, the sequence is TGTGCCAGCAGTTACAGGAGGAGTGAAAAACTGTTTTTT.